Described below is a single TCR beta chain sequence and its context. Its specificity is not known. Researchers ran the PCR with 60 Vbeta and 13 Jbeta primers. Using immunoSEQ multiplex PCR, the repertoire was profiled, and TCRdb retains in-frame clones only, with some absent. There are approximately 190,000 clones in the sample; about 80% occur only once, and approximately 2.4% lies in the top ten. The CDR3 totals 15 residues. The germline V gene has CDR1 MNHNS and CDR2 SASEGT. The trim removed 4 bases at V and 3 bases at J, leaving 6 bases unmatched. This entry comes from a study of cytomegalovirus exposure and HLA in healthy donors. Study observations and caveats: Later analysis suggested links between common viral pathogens and several top significant clusters. A prior analysis recorded that most TCR beta V segments were productive about 90% or about 30% of the time. Later work associated fewer than 20,000 TCR beta sequences with HLA alleles at 0.05 false discovery rate.

The gene calls are TRBV6-1 and TRBJ2-7; 10 nucleotides align to TRBD1. This receptor was taken from a woman between 45 and 60 years old in good health and CMV-seropositive. The sequenced material came from PBMCs. CDR3 sequence reads: CASSATGTGDYEQYF. CDR3 nucleotide sequence: TGTGCCAGCAGTGCCACCGGGACAGGGGACTACGAGCAGTACTTC.